This is a list of T cell receptor beta chains from one sample in a study of cytomegalovirus exposure and HLA in healthy donors. The protocol was immunoSEQ multiplex PCR, while the TCRdb copy is restricted to in-frame clones and leaves out a portion. The sample carries more than 95,000 clones, around 85% recorded once. Input material: PBMCs. The origin of the receptors is a young man in good health and CMV-seropositive. The CDR3 runs from the conserved cysteine through the conserved F or W. The D gene is left open where the match is weak. A clone size is listed for some rows: how often the clone was seen (once, few, many), or a class if it is expanded.

j_call v_call d_call clone_size cdr3_nt cdr3_aa
TRBJ2-1 TRBV4-1 - - TGCGCCAGCAGCCAAGGTGCGGGGAATTACAATGAGCAGTTCTTC CASSQGAGNYNEQFF
TRBJ1-1 TRBV5-1 - - TGCGCCAGCAGCTTGGGCTCAGGGGAGAGCACTGAAGCTTTCTTT CASSLGSGESTEAFF
TRBJ2-1 TRBV29-1 TRBD1 - TGCAGCGCTGCAACAGGGGGTGCCTCCTACAATGAGCAGTTCTTC CSAATGGASYNEQFF
TRBJ1-1 TRBV5-4 - - TGTGCCAGCAGCTCGGCCGGGACAGAAGCTTTCTTT CASSSAGTEAFF
TRBJ1-6 TRBV30 TRBD1 - TGTGCCTGGGAAATCGCCGGGACAGGCAATTCACCCCTCCACTTT CAWEIAGTGNSPLHF
TRBJ1-3 TRBV28 - - TGTGCCAGCAATGATGCAGGGTCAAACACCATATATTTT CASNDAGSNTIYF
TRBJ2-7 TRBV4-2 TRBD2 - TGTGCCAGCAGCCAGGCCCTAGCGGATACCTACGAGCAGTACTTC CASSQALADTYEQYF
TRBJ2-7 TRBV27 TRBD1 once TGTGCCAGCAGTGGCGCGACAGGGGCGGAAGAGCAGTACTTC CASSGATGAEEQYF
TRBJ2-6 TRBV4-1 TRBD2 - TGCGCCAGCAGCCAAGCAGCGGGGGTCGGCTCTGGGGCCAACGTCCTGACTTTC CASSQAAGVGSGANVLTF
TRBJ1-4 TRBV5-1 TRBD1 - TGCGCCAGCAGCTCCTCAACAGGGGGGAGGAGTGAAAAACTGTTTTTT CASSSSTGGRSEKLFF
TRBJ2-3 TRBV19 - - TGTGCCAGTAGTGTCTTCTTCAGGGGCACAGATACGCAGTATTTT CASSVFFRGTDTQYF
TRBJ2-5 TRBV5-4 - - TGTGCCAGCAGCCGAAATAACAGGGTTCGTCAAGAGACCCAGTACTTC CASSRNNRVRQETQYF
TRBJ2-7 TRBV7-9 - few TGTGCCAGCAGCTTAACGGTCTTCTCCTACGAGCAGTACTTC CASSLTVFSYEQYF
TRBJ1-2 TRBV5-4 - - TGTGCCAGCAGCTTAGCACAGTCCGATGGCTACACCTTC CASSLAQSDGYTF
TRBJ1-1 TRBV5-6 TRBD1 - TGTGCCAGCAGCTACGACAGGGGTGAAGCTTTCTTT CASSYDRGEAFF
TRBJ1-6 TRBV5-1 - - TGCGCCAGCAGCTTTACAGGGCCCAATTCACCCCTCCACTTT CASSFTGPNSPLHF
TRBJ1-3 TRBV30 TRBD1 - TGTGCCTGGAGCAAGGGGGCAGACGGAAACACGATATATTTT CAWSKGADGNTIYF
TRBJ1-2 TRBV15 TRBD1 - TGTGCCACCAGCAGGGCTCTTAGCGAGGGGGCGCACATAGGCTACACCTTC CATSRALSEGAHIGYTF
TRBJ1-2 TRBV5-6 - - TGTGCCAGCAGCCCGAGAGAGACTAACTATGGCTACACCTTC CASSPRETNYGYTF
TRBJ2-4 TRBV19 TRBD1 - TGTGCCAGTAGTGAAACAGGGGGCTCACGAGTAGCCAAAAACATTCAGTACTTC CASSETGGSRVAKNIQYF
TRBJ1-4 TRBV2 TRBD1 - TGTGCCACTCGACAGGGGGGATCAACTAATGAAAAACTGTTTTTT CATRQGGSTNEKLFF
TRBJ2-1 TRBV4-2 - - TGTGCCAGCAGCCAAGTGGGCGAGGGACTCATTATGGAGCAGTTCTTC CASSQVGEGLIMEQFF
TRBJ1-1 TRBV5-4 - - TGTGCCAGCGGGTCGGCGGGGTACACTGAAGCTTTCTTT CASGSAGYTEAFF
TRBJ1-2 TRBV7-9 - - TGTGCCAGCAGCTTAATCAGTTCCTATGGCTACACCTTC CASSLISSYGYTF
TRBJ2-1 TRBV7-3 TRBD1 - TGTGCCAGCAGCTTAAACAGGGGTTCACGTGATGAGCAGTTCTTC CASSLNRGSRDEQFF
TRBJ2-7 TRBV5-1 TRBD1 - TGCGCCAGCAGCCCGACAGGGGGAGGAGGCGAGCAGTACTTC CASSPTGGGGEQYF
TRBJ1-6 TRBV9 - - TGTGCCAGCAGCGTAGATCTGGGGCTCGGAGATTCACCCCTCCACTTT CASSVDLGLGDSPLHF
TRBJ2-3 TRBV4-3 TRBD2 - TGCGCCAGCAGCCAAGAAAGTAGCGGGGGTACAGATACGCAGTATTTT CASSQESSGGTDTQYF
TRBJ2-1 TRBV29-1 TRBD1 - TGCAGCGTTGGCCTGGGACAGACCTTCAATGAGCAGTTCTTC CSVGLGQTFNEQFF
TRBJ2-4 TRBV20-1 - - TGCAGTGCTACTAGGCACATTCAGTACTTC CSATRHIQYF
TRBJ1-1 TRBV30 - - TGTGCCTGGAGTAGGGGGACGGATGAAGCTTTCTTT CAWSRGTDEAFF
TRBJ2-1 TRBV10-3 TRBD2 - TGTGCCATCAGTGAGTCCGGGGGGGGCCTCAATGAGCAGTTCTTC CAISESGGGLNEQFF
TRBJ2-7 TRBV4-2 TRBD1 - TGTGCCAGCAGCCAAGAGGGACAGGGGCCCTACGAGCAGTACTTC CASSQEGQGPYEQYF
TRBJ2-5 TRBV7-6 TRBD1 - TGTGCCAGCAGCCGGGACAGGGAGGGGGAGACCCAGTACTTC CASSRDREGETQYF
TRBJ1-3 TRBV4-3 - - TGCGCCAGCAGCCCCGGGCAGGGGCATGGAAACACCATATATTTT CASSPGQGHGNTIYF
TRBJ1-1 TRBV30 - - TGTGCCTGGAGTGCCTATACAGGGAGTACTGAAGCTTTCTTT CAWSAYTGSTEAFF
TRBJ1-2 TRBV18 TRBD1 - TGTGCCAGCTCGGCGGGACAGGGCTATGGCTACACCTTC CASSAGQGYGYTF
TRBJ1-5 TRBV21-1 - few TGTGCCAGCAGCAAAGGAGGCGGGGTGGGTCAGCCCCAGCATTTT CASSKGGGVGQPQHF
TRBJ1-1 TRBV6-5 - - TGTGCCAGCAGTCATTTTCAAGGAGGCACTGAAGCTTTCTTT CASSHFQGGTEAFF
TRBJ2-7 TRBV5-5 - - TGTGCCAGCAGCTTGGGTATCGGCAGACAGTTTTTTGAGCAGTACTTC CASSLGIGRQFFEQYF
TRBJ2-7 TRBV28 - once TGTGCCAGCAGCCCGAGGCCGCCGTACGAGCAGTACTTC CASSPRPPYEQYF
TRBJ1-6 TRBV5-6 - - TGTGCCAGCAGCTTCGTCGTCTCCCCGAATTCACCCCTCCACTTT CASSFVVSPNSPLHF
TRBJ2-7 TRBV5-1 - - TGCGCCAGCAGCTTGGAACCGGGTGCCTACGAGCAGTACTTC CASSLEPGAYEQYF
TRBJ2-1 TRBV18 - - TGTGCCAGCTCACCCTTGACAGTTTCCTACAATGAGCAGTTCTTC CASSPLTVSYNEQFF
TRBJ1-2 TRBV6-5 TRBD1 once TGTGCCAGCAGTCTATCCGGACAGGAATCCTATGGCTACACCTTC CASSLSGQESYGYTF
TRBJ2-2 TRBV5-4 TRBD1 - TGTGCCAGCAGCCCCGGGACAGGGTCCGCCGGGGAGCTGTTTTTT CASSPGTGSAGELFF
TRBJ1-1 TRBV5-1 - - TGCGCCAGCAGCTTACCGGGATTGAACACTGAAGCTTTCTTT CASSLPGLNTEAFF
TRBJ2-7 TRBV2 TRBD2 - TGTGCCAGCAGTGGTACTAGCGGGGGGTCCGAGCAGTACTTC CASSGTSGGSEQYF
TRBJ1-2 TRBV2 - - TGTGCCAGCAGTGAGGGGCCCCGATATGGCTACACCTTC CASSEGPRYGYTF
TRBJ1-5 TRBV19 - - TGTGCCAGTAGTCTCTTCGCCGGGGGGCGGGGGCAGCCCCAGCATTTT CASSLFAGGRGQPQHF
TRBJ1-6 TRBV6-1 TRBD1 - TGTGCCAGCAGTGAAGAGGTGACAGGGACCTCCCCCCTCCACTTT CASSEEVTGTSPLHF
TRBJ1-1 TRBV5-1 - - TGCGCCAGCAGCCTTGGCGGCTTGGGCACTGAAGCTTTCTTT CASSLGGLGTEAFF